These 13 T cell receptor beta chains were all obtained from the same sample, sequenced in a study of Ad26.COV2.S vaccination and SARS-CoV-2 variants. Repertoires were generated with immunoSEQ multiplex PCR, while TCRdb's copy carries only in-frame clones and drops some. The sample shows around 400,000 clones, 80% to 95% of them seen only once. Treatment of the sample: some 20 received Ad26.COV2.S at low or high dose, single or two shots; several received placebo; per-sample allocation not given. Day 63 following the first vaccine or placebo injection was when the samples were taken. Sample: peripheral blood, taken in a trial of Ad26.COV2.S vaccine versus placebo. All receptors come from a person between 18 and 65 years old who received the Ad26.COV2.S COVID-19 vaccine or a placebo.

A few counts support this clone. This chain links TRBV29-1 with TRBJ1-5; possible D gene TRBD1, 6 bases. Trimming took off 4 bases at V and 0 bases at J, with 7 bases between the two ends. The germline gives CDR1 SQVTM, CDR2 ANQGSEA. The CDR3 runs 13 residues. In nucleotides, the CDR3 is TGCAGCGTTGCAGGGGCTAGCAATCAGCCCCAGCATTTT. Protein sequence: CSVAGASNQPQHF. The complete variable domain, with remaining parts taken from reference TRBV29-1 and TRBJ1-5, reads SAVISQKPSRDICQRGTSLTIQCQVDSQVTMMFWYRQQPGQSLTLIATANQGSEATYESGFVIDKFPISRPNLTFSTLTVSNMSPEDSSIYLCSVAGASNQPQHFGDGTRLSIL.

V and J are TRBV20-1 and TRBJ2-5; D not certain. In germline, CDR1 is DFQATT, CDR2 SNEGSKA (reference sequence). The length of the CDR3 is 11 residues. V lost 7 bases to trimming and J lost 4 bases, with 10 bases between them. For the CDR3, the DNA is TGCAGTGTCCAACCTCGAGAGACCCAGTACTTC. It specifies CSVQPRETQYF.

The chain joins TRBV9 to TRBJ2-5; no reliable D call. V was trimmed by 0 bases and J by 8 bases, leaving 14 bases between them. The CDR3 is made up of 14 amino acids. Germline V gene lookup returns CDR1 SGDLS and CDR2 YYNGEE. The CDR3 nucleotides are TGTGCCAGCAGCGTAGGCCCCCATTTTGAAACCCAGTACTTC. Encoded protein: CASSVGPHFETQYF.

The chain recombines TRBV7-2 with TRBJ2-7, with 10 bases identical to TRBD1. CDR1 and CDR2 from the germline V gene are SGHTA and FQGNSA. With V trimmed by 2 bases and J by 5 bases, 6 bases remained unmatched. This CDR3 region has 15 residues. The chain's CDR3 is CASSLQRQGAHEQYF. As DNA, the CDR3 is TGTGCCAGCAGCTTACAGAGACAGGGGGCTCACGAGCAGTACTTC.

The CDR3: CASSRPGQSYNEQFF. The CDR3 DNA is TGCGCCAGCAGCCGCCCGGGACAGAGTTACAATGAGCAGTTCTTC. The J gene is TRBJ2-1, the V gene TRBV4-1; 7 bases fit TRBD1. The J segment lost 4 bases and the V segment lost 4 bases, leaving 7 bases of the junction unmatched. Germline V CDR1 and CDR2: MGHRA, YSYEKL. CDR3 length: 15 amino acids.

This rearrangement joins TRBV7-7 to TRBJ2-5; TRBD1 matches 10 bases. The germline CDR1 and CDR2 sequences are SSHAT and FNYEAQ (reference sequence). Trimming took 8 bases from V and 5 from J; bases not matched to a gene: 5. The CDR3 covers 13 residues. Written as DNA, the CDR3 is TGTGCCAGCGGACAGGGGGTGGTCGAGACCCAGTACTTC. Translation gives CASGQGVVETQYF.

V and J are TRBV19 and TRBJ1-1, with a weak D call TRBD1 (6 bases). The V end was cut by 4 bases, the J end by 0 bases, with 15 bases between. Germline lookup yields CDR1 LNHDA and CDR2 SQIVND (reference sequence). The length of the CDR3 is 16 residues. The CDR3 DNA sequence: TGTGCCAGTAGTACCCTGACGGGGGCCTTGAACACTGAAGCTTTCTTT. Amino acid sequence: CASSTLTGALNTEAFF.

The chain links TRBV29-1 to TRBJ2-2; 9 positions agree with TRBD2. The V gene end was trimmed by 6 bases and the J gene end by 3 bases; junction bases not matched to a gene: 2. Germline loops: CDR1 SQVTM, CDR2 ANQGSEA. This CDR3 has 13 residues. The DNA of the CDR3 is TGCAGCGTGGGACTAGCCGACACCGGGGAGCTGTTTTTT. Its protein product is CSVGLADTGELFF.

The chain combines TRBV6-2 or TRBV6-3 with TRBJ1-5, with D unresolved. The CDR3 has 14 residues. Per the germline V gene, CDR1 is MNHEY and CDR2 is SVGEGT. Trimming pared 2 bases from V and 0 bases from J, leaving 5 bases between. The CDR3 reads CASSYGNSNQPQHF. The CDR3, as DNA: TGTGCCAGCAGTTACGGAAATAGCAATCAGCCCCAGCATTTT.

V gene TRBV29-1 combines with J gene TRBJ1-2; D perhaps matches TRBD1 (5 bases). The CDR3 runs 12 residues. Germline V gene data show CDR1 as SQVTM and CDR2 as ANQGSEA. DNA of the CDR3: TGCACCGGGGAAGGGGCAGGTGGAGGCTACACCTTC. Protein sequence: CTGEGAGGGYTF.

The genes are TRBV2 and TRBJ2-5, with 10 nucleotides matching TRBD2. CDR3 length: 16 amino acids. V was pared by 7 bases and J by 4 bases, with 12 bases of the junction left unmatched. Per the germline V gene, CDR1 is SNHLY and CDR2 is FYNNEI. CDR3 loop: CASIETAGGRSETQYF. The CDR3 DNA reads TGTGCCAGCATCGAAACAGCGGGGGGGCGGTCAGAGACCCAGTACTTC.

This clone is a singleton in its sample. The J gene is TRBJ2-1, the V gene TRBV11-2; no firm D call. CDR1 SGHAT and CDR2 FQNNGV come from the germline V gene. The CDR3 runs to 14 residues. Trimming cost V 6 bases and J 0 bases, with 9 bases left between them. CDR3 loop: CASSSSVSYNEQFF. The CDR3 DNA reads as TGTGCCAGCAGTTCTAGTGTCTCCTACAATGAGCAGTTCTTC.

This clone has just a few counts. The chain carries TRBV7-9 and TRBJ1-2, with no clear D. V lost 0 bases and J lost 3, with 5 bases in between. CDR1 SEHNR and CDR2 FQNEAQ come from the germline V gene (reference sequence). CDR3 length: 13 residues. Written as DNA, the CDR3 is TGTGCCAGCAGCTTAGCTGGAGACTATGGCTACACCTTC. This gives the protein CASSLAGDYGYTF.